The 30 T cell receptor beta chains presented below share a single source sample, sequenced in a study of shared clonotypes between healthy human individuals. Sequenced by immunoSEQ multiplex PCR; TCRdb stores in-frame clones only, minus some. Of about 610,000 clones listed, about 96% are singletons. Input material: naive CD4+ T cells sorted from blood. Noted subset: CD45RA+ positively selected. These receptor sequences come from a woman aged 25 to 39 in good health.

The V gene is TRBV19, the J gene TRBJ2-5; tentatively, D is TRBD2 (5 bases). The DNA end is more similar to TRBJ2-7, so the J call may be wrong. The CDR3 is 15 amino acids. Germline V CDR1 and CDR2: LNHDA, SQIVND (reference sequence). As DNA, the CDR3 is TGTGCCAGTAGTACTCGGACTGACCCCCTCTACGAGCAGTACTTC. Translating it yields CASSTRTDPLYEQYF.

J is TRBJ2-1 and V is TRBV28; 13 bases align to TRBD2. V trimming: 7 bases; J trimming: 10 bases; junction bases outside the gene matches: 13. Germline loops: CDR1 MDHEN, CDR2 SYDVKM. This CDR3 has 16 amino acids. Written as DNA, the CDR3 is TGTGCCAGCATCACCCGGGGGACTAGCGGGATTGGAGAGCAGTTCTTC. Translation gives CASITRGTSGIGEQFF.

The chain has TRBV6-1 and TRBJ2-1; 9 bases fit TRBD1. The length of the CDR3 is 15 residues. Germline V gives CDR1 MNHNS, CDR2 SASEGT. V trimming: 4 bases; J trimming: 7 bases; junction bases outside the gene matches: 8. CDR3 in DNA: TGTGCCAGCAGTGGTTCCCCGGGACAGGGTAATGAGCAGTTCTTC. Its translation is CASSGSPGQGNEQFF.

The V call is TRBV10-3, the J call TRBJ2-7; D is uncertain. CDR1 ENHRY and CDR2 SYGVKD come from the germline V gene. The ends were cut back, 6 bases at V and 2 bases at J, with 14 bases in the middle. This CDR3 spans 14 amino acids. As DNA, the CDR3 is TGTGCCATCAGCGAGCGTGGTGGGGCCTACGAGCAGTACTTC. Encoded protein: CAISERGGAYEQYF.

The chain couples TRBV7-7 to TRBJ2-3, with 13 bases matching TRBD2. Germline V CDR1 and CDR2: SSHAT, FNYEAQ (reference sequence). The CDR3 runs to 17 residues. Germline trimming cut 6 bases from V and 1 base from J; bases unmatched to any gene: 7. The CDR3 region is CASSYGLAGEGTDTQYF. The CDR3 coding sequence is TGTGCCAGCAGTTATGGACTAGCGGGAGAGGGCACAGATACGCAGTATTTT.

The sample holds one count of this clone. V and J are TRBV10-1 and TRBJ2-7; 8 bases are shared with TRBD1. The length of the CDR3 is 17 residues. Germline V gene data show CDR1 as WNHNN and CDR2 as SYGVQD (reference sequence). Trimming cost V 0 bases and J 4 bases; bases outside gene matches: 11. The CDR3 DNA reads TGCGCCAGCAGTGAGTCAACCATGGCAGGGGGCTTTTACGAGCAGTACTTC. Translated: CASSESTMAGGFYEQYF.

The J gene is TRBJ1-1, the V gene TRBV27, with 9 bases lining up with TRBD1. Germline loops: CDR1 MNHEY, CDR2 SMNVEV (reference sequence). Trimming cost V 1 base and J 3 bases; bases outside gene matches: 0. The length of the CDR3 is 14 residues. This CDR3 reads CASSLWTGDTEAFF. CDR3 nucleotide sequence: TGTGCCAGCAGTTTATGGACAGGGGACACTGAAGCTTTCTTT.

This sequence joins TRBV7-3 and TRBJ2-6; no clear D gene. The CDR3 spans 14 residues. CDR1 SGHTA and CDR2 FQGTGA come from the germline V gene. Trimming left V 5 bases short and J 0 bases short, with 5 bases between. CDR3 DNA: TGTGCCAGCAGCCCTAGCTCTGGGGCCAACGTCCTGACTTTC. Protein product: CASSPSSGANVLTF. The entire variable domain, with the rest obtained from reference TRBV7-3 and TRBJ2-6, is as follows: GAGVSQTPSNKVTEKGKYVELRCDPISGHTALYWYRQSLGQGPEFLIYFQGTGAADDSGLPNDRFFAVRPEGSVSTLKIQRTERGDSAVYLCASSPSSGANVLTFGAGSRLTVL.

The chain recombines TRBV4-1 with TRBJ2-5, with D possibly matching TRBD1 (6 bases). Gene TRBJ2-7 matches the end of the DNA better, so the J call may be wrong. The CDR3 consists of 16 residues. The V gene's germline CDR1 is MGHRA and CDR2 YSYEKL. CDR3 nucleotide sequence: TGCGCCAGCAGCCCAACCGTCGACAGGAGCTCCTACGAGCAGTACTTC. Translating it yields CASSPTVDRSSYEQYF.

The chain has TRBV25-1 and TRBJ2-1; 9 bases are a match to TRBD2. Losses at the gene ends were 7 bases for V and 4 bases for J; bases not matched to a gene: 11. The CDR3 totals 16 residues. Germline V lookup: CDR1 MGHDK, CDR2 SYGVNS. CDR3 in DNA: TGTGCCAGCAAGGCGGGAGGGCCGACCAGGTACAATGAGCAGTTCTTC. Translating gives CASKAGGPTRYNEQFF.

This clone was counted a single time. The chain couples TRBV6-5 to TRBJ1-2; D perhaps matches TRBD1 (6 bases). V lost 6 bases to trimming and J lost 7 bases, with 15 bases between them. Germline CDR1 MNHEY, CDR2 SVGAGI. The CDR3 runs 13 residues. This CDR3 reads CASSEDRNGGYTF. The DNA of the CDR3 is TGTGCCAGCAGCGAGGACAGAAATGGTGGCTACACCTTC.

A note on this clone: The junction departs from germline at one end; a sequencing error may be responsible. The chain joins TRBV4-1 to TRBJ2-2; TRBD2 aligns across 11 bases. The CDR3 extends over 18 amino acids. Germline CDR1 reads MGHRA; CDR2 reads YSYEKL. CDR3: CASTQIPGLAGNTGELFF. The DNA of the CDR3 is TGCGCCAGCACCCAAATCCCCGGACTAGCGGGGAACACCGGGGAGCTGTTTTTT.

V is TRBV5-1 and J is TRBJ2-2; 12 bases match TRBD2. The CDR3 contains 20 residues. Germline V gives CDR1 SGHRS, CDR2 YFSETQ. V lost 3 bases to trimming and J lost 5 bases; unmatched junction nucleotides: 17. The CDR3 bases are TGCGCCAGCAGCTACGGACTAGCGGGAAGGCAGGTCCTAAGTACCGGGGAGCTGTTTTTT. Encoded protein: CASSYGLAGRQVLSTGELFF.

The chain has TRBV5-1 and TRBJ1-4; 8 positions agree with TRBD1. Germline V gene lookup returns CDR1 SGHRS and CDR2 YFSETQ. The V gene end was trimmed by 0 bases and the J gene end by 3 bases; junction bases not matched to a gene: 4. The CDR3 totals 16 residues. CDR3 bases: TGCGCCAGCAGCTTGGGCAGGGGGCGACCTAATGAAAAACTGTTTTTT. The encoded protein is CASSLGRGRPNEKLFF.

This chain uses TRBV30 with TRBJ2-2, with D perhaps matching TRBD1 or TRBD2 (5 bases each). Germline-derived CDR1 and CDR2 are GTSNPN and SVGIG (reference sequence). The V end lost 4 bases, the J end lost 7 bases, and 19 bases lay between the germline ends. CDR3 length: 15 amino acids. The CDR3 DNA reads as TGTGCCTGGACCCCCAAGGGGACGACTGGCGGGGAGCTGTTTTTT. It is translated as CAWTPKGTTGGELFF.

This chain links TRBV28 with TRBJ1-2; 8 bases align to TRBD1. This CDR3 is 16 amino acids long. Trimming at V came to 8 bases and at J to 0 bases, leaving 11 bases not matched to a gene. The germline gives CDR1 MDHEN, CDR2 SYDVKM. The CDR3 region has the DNA TGTGCCAGCGAGAAGCAGGGGGCACAAGCTAACTATGGCTACACCTTC. This translates into CASEKQGAQANYGYTF.

As regards this clone: The sample carries other DNA sequences with the same CDR3. The chain links TRBV28 to TRBJ1-2; D not resolved. V lost 2 bases and J 8 bases, leaving 6 bases between the germline ends. CDR3 size: 11 residues. Germline V CDR1 and CDR2: MDHEN, SYDVKM. The CDR3 DNA follows: TGTGCCAGCAGTTTAGAGGGAGGCTACACCTTC. It codes for CASSLEGGYTF.

The CDR3 protein is CASGFWQDTEAFF. DNA of the CDR3: TGTGCTAGTGGTTTTTGGCAGGACACTGAAGCTTTCTTT. The chain is built from TRBV12-5 and TRBJ1-1, with unresolved D. Germline V gene lookup returns CDR1 LGHNT and CDR2 FRNRAP. Deletions cut 3 bases from V and 3 bases from J, with 8 bases between. The CDR3 covers 13 residues.

V is TRBV28 and J is TRBJ2-1, with 9 bases identical to TRBD2. This CDR3 has 17 amino acids. Trimming took 3 bases from V and 7 from J; bases not matched to a gene: 13. CDR1 and CDR2 (germline): MDHEN, SYDVKM. CDR3 residues: CASSFVSGRGRLNEQFF. In DNA form, the CDR3 reads TGTGCCAGCAGTTTTGTTAGCGGGAGAGGGAGACTGAATGAGCAGTTCTTC.

V and J are TRBV5-1 and TRBJ2-5, with 7 bases identical to TRBD2. Germline-derived CDR1 and CDR2 are SGHRS and YFSETQ. With 4 bases clipped from V and 0 bases from J, the junction kept 6 bases outside the gene matches. The CDR3 runs to 15 residues. The CDR3 DNA reads TGCGCCAGCAGCCCTACTCTAGCGGACCAAGAGACCCAGTACTTC. It is translated as CASSPTLADQETQYF.

This chain connects TRBV5-1 to TRBJ2-6, with D possibly matching TRBD1 (5 bases). CDR1 SGHRS and CDR2 YFSETQ come from the germline V gene. Trimming pared 1 base from V and 0 bases from J, leaving 14 bases between. CDR3 size: 18 residues. In nucleotides, the CDR3 is TGCGCCAGCAGCTTGCAAGGGGTCTCCAGCTCTGGGGCCAACGTCCTGACTTTC. Translating gives CASSLQGVSSSGANVLTF.

The chain carries TRBV27 and TRBJ1-1; 7 positions agree with TRBD1. The CDR3 runs to 14 residues. Germline values: CDR1 MNHEY, CDR2 SMNVEV (reference sequence). Trimming took 7 bases from V and 0 from J; bases not matched to a gene: 5. CDR3 region: CASKGTAMNTEAFF. CDR3 bases: TGTGCCAGCAAAGGGACAGCAATGAACACTGAAGCTTTCTTT.

In its sample, this clone was seen once. The V gene is TRBV30, the J gene TRBJ1-5; D unresolved. The V gene lost 0 bases and the J gene lost 0 bases, with 12 bases spanning the gap. The CDR3 has 16 amino acids. Looked up from germline, CDR1 is GTSNPN and CDR2 is SVGIG (reference sequence). The CDR3 protein is CAWSVRSFYSNQPQHF. In DNA form, the CDR3 reads TGTGCCTGGAGTGTACGCAGCTTTTATAGCAATCAGCCCCAGCATTTT. The whole variable domain, remainder taken from reference TRBV30 and TRBJ1-5, is SQTIHQWPATLVQPVGSPLSLECTVEGTSNPNLYWYRQAAGRGLQLLFYSVGIGQISSEVPQNLSASRPQDRQFILSSKKLLLSDSGFYLCAWSVRSFYSNQPQHFGDGTRLSIL.

This chain connects TRBV7-2 to TRBJ1-2, with D unclear. This CDR3 region has 13 residues. Deletions cut 0 bases from V and 8 bases from J, with 10 bases between. The germline CDR1 and CDR2 sequences are SGHTA and FQGNSA. The chain's CDR3 is CASSLAKVGGYTF. DNA for the CDR3: TGTGCCAGCAGCTTAGCGAAGGTTGGCGGCTACACCTTC.

Details on this clone: Different DNA sequences within this sample yield the same CDR3. This chain connects TRBV2 to TRBJ1-2; 8 bases agree with TRBD1. The V gene end was trimmed by 8 bases and the J gene end by 4 bases; junction bases not matched to a gene: 3. Germline V gives CDR1 SNHLY, CDR2 FYNNEI. The CDR3 extends over 12 amino acids. CDR3 amino acids: CASRQGTYGYTF. Here the CDR3 DNA reads TGTGCCAGCCGACAGGGGACCTATGGCTACACCTTC.

The chain joins TRBV7-2 to TRBJ2-3, with D unresolved. Germline V gene sequence: CDR1 SGHTA, CDR2 FQGNSA. The CDR3 covers 12 residues. The V and J ends lost 5 bases and 2 bases respectively, with 5 bases between them. CDR3 in DNA: TGTGCCAGCAGCCAACCCACAGATACGCAGTATTTT. Translating it yields CASSQPTDTQYF.

The rearrangement uses TRBV18 and TRBJ2-2; TRBD2 is a possible D gene (6 bases). CDR1 is KGHSH and CDR2 is LQKENI in the germline V gene. This CDR3 has 16 residues. V lost 2 bases to trimming and J lost 1 base, with 11 bases between them. DNA of the CDR3: TGTGCCAGCTCACCAACGGGCGGGGAGAACACCGGGGAGCTGTTTTTT. It encodes CASSPTGGENTGELFF.

The chain employs TRBV4-1 and TRBJ1-1; tentatively, D is TRBD1 (6 bases). CDR3 length: 14 residues. Between the trimmed V and J ends, which lost 3 bases and 2 bases, there was a span of 10 bases. Germline CDR1 MGHRA, CDR2 YSYEKL. In nucleotides, the CDR3 is TGCGCCAGCAGCCAGGTCAGGGGAAACACTGAAGCTTTCTTT. Translation gives CASSQVRGNTEAFF.

The V and J genes are TRBV5-4 and TRBJ2-1; TRBD1 or TRBD2 may be the D gene (5 bases each). Deletions cut 0 bases from V and 3 bases from J, with 10 bases between. The CDR3 has 15 amino acids. Germline assignment: CDR1 SGHNT and CDR2 YYREEE (reference sequence). CDR3 nucleotides: TGTGCCAGCAGCTTGGGGGACGCCGTCTACAATGAGCAGTTCTTC. Protein product: CASSLGDAVYNEQFF.

The rearrangement uses TRBV6-5 and TRBJ1-4; D gene unclear. V lost 6 bases to trimming and J lost 0 bases, with 8 bases between them. CDR3 size: 14 residues. Germline V gives CDR1 MNHEY, CDR2 SVGAGI. CDR3 sequence (DNA): TGTGCCAGCAGCCGAGTAGCAACTAATGAAAAACTGTTTTTT. Its translation: CASSRVATNEKLFF.